The rows below give T cell receptor beta chains drawn from one sample of a study of blood T cell repertoires in COVID-19. Repertoires were generated with immunoSEQ multiplex PCR, while TCRdb's copy carries only in-frame clones and drops some. The sample carries around 250,000 clones, 70% to 90% recorded once. Source material: PBMCs or T cells enriched from blood (not recorded which). The receptors were sampled from a woman in her thirties with acute COVID-19. The CDR3 runs from the conserved cysteine through the conserved F or W. A D gene is named only where the DNA matches it firmly. The listing skips clone size in some rows; elsewhere it reads once, few, many or a size class.

V gene: TRBV4-3
J gene: TRBJ2-7
D gene: NA
clone size: NA
CDR3 protein: CASSQLQGGLYEQYF
CDR3 DNA: TGCGCCAGCAGCCAATTGCAGGGGGGACTGTACGAGCAGTACTTC

V gene: TRBV5-1
J gene: TRBJ1-1
D gene: NA
clone size: NA
CDR3 protein: CASSEHQGNTEAFF
CDR3 DNA: TGCGCCAGCAGCGAACACCAGGGGAACACTGAAGCTTTCTTT

V gene: TRBV6-4
J gene: TRBJ2-7
D gene: TRBD1
clone size: NA
CDR3 protein: CASSVETGGAYEQYF
CDR3 DNA: TGTGCCAGCAGTGTTGAGACAGGGGGCGCGTACGAGCAGTACTTC

V gene: TRBV27
J gene: TRBJ1-4
D gene: TRBD1
clone size: NA
CDR3 protein: CASSFGGTGIEKLFF
CDR3 DNA: TGTGCCAGCAGTTTCGGGGGGACAGGGATTGAAAAACTGTTTTTT

V gene: TRBV19
J gene: TRBJ2-3
D gene: NA
clone size: NA
CDR3 protein: CASSSTLGTDTQYF
CDR3 DNA: TGTGCCAGTAGTTCTACACTAGGAACAGATACGCAGTATTTT

V gene: TRBV11-1
J gene: TRBJ2-5
D gene: TRBD2
clone size: NA
CDR3 protein: CASSPVAGVETQYF
CDR3 DNA: TGTGCCAGCAGCCCAGTAGCGGGAGTGGAGACCCAGTACTTC

V gene: TRBV11-2
J gene: TRBJ2-1
D gene: NA
clone size: NA
CDR3 protein: CASSSAGISYNEQFF
CDR3 DNA: TGTGCCAGCAGCTCAGCGGGCATCTCCTACAATGAGCAGTTCTTC

V gene: TRBV2
J gene: TRBJ2-5
D gene: TRBD1
clone size: NA
CDR3 protein: CASSEGQGQETQYF
CDR3 DNA: TGTGCCAGCAGTGAGGGACAGGGGCAAGAGACCCAGTACTTC

V gene: TRBV25-1
J gene: TRBJ2-5
D gene: NA
clone size: NA
CDR3 protein: CASSDDQETQYF
CDR3 DNA: TGTGCCAGCAGTGACGACCAAGAGACCCAGTACTTC

V gene: TRBV4-2
J gene: TRBJ2-7
D gene: TRBD2
clone size: once
CDR3 protein: CASSQDSSGYGSYEQYF
CDR3 DNA: TGTGCCAGCAGCCAAGACTCTAGCGGTTATGGGTCCTACGAGCAGTACTTC

V gene: TRBV18
J gene: TRBJ2-5
D gene: NA
clone size: NA
CDR3 protein: CASSPSRAGGETQYF
CDR3 DNA: TGTGCCAGCTCACCCTCCCGGGCCGGAGGGGAGACCCAGTACTTC

V gene: TRBV5-1
J gene: TRBJ2-1
D gene: TRBD2
clone size: NA
CDR3 protein: CASRPGLAGFWSNEQFF
CDR3 DNA: TGCGCCAGCAGACCGGGACTAGCGGGCTTCTGGAGCAATGAGCAGTTCTTC

V gene: TRBV9
J gene: TRBJ2-1
D gene: NA
clone size: NA
CDR3 protein: CASSVAGTGHEQFF
CDR3 DNA: TGTGCCAGCAGCGTAGCTGGCACAGGCCATGAGCAGTTCTTC

V gene: TRBV3-1/TRBV3-2
J gene: TRBJ2-2
D gene: TRBD2
clone size: NA
CDR3 protein: CASSQDTSSGGVFF
CDR3 DNA: TGTGCCAGCAGCCAAGATACGAGTTCCGGGGGGGTGTTTTTT

V gene: TRBV7-2
J gene: TRBJ2-3
D gene: TRBD2
clone size: NA
CDR3 protein: CASSRTSGSFADTQYF
CDR3 DNA: TGTGCCAGCTCCCGGACTAGCGGGAGTTTCGCAGATACGCAGTATTTT

V gene: TRBV6-2/TRBV6-3
J gene: TRBJ1-4
D gene: TRBD1
clone size: few
CDR3 protein: CASSTGQGWAKLFF
CDR3 DNA: TGTGCCAGCAGTACGGGACAGGGGTGGGCAAAACTGTTTTTT

V gene: TRBV19
J gene: TRBJ2-1
D gene: NA
clone size: NA
CDR3 protein: CASGTLGAEQFF
CDR3 DNA: TGTGCCAGTGGCACCCTGGGGGCTGAGCAGTTCTTC

V gene: TRBV29-1
J gene: TRBJ2-6
D gene: TRBD2
clone size: few
CDR3 protein: CSVESGGSGANVLTF
CDR3 DNA: TGCAGCGTTGAATCGGGGGGTTCTGGGGCCAACGTCCTGACTTTC

V gene: TRBV2
J gene: TRBJ1-2
D gene: NA
clone size: NA
CDR3 protein: CASIPSSSDYGYTF
CDR3 DNA: TGTGCCAGCATTCCGTCCTCTTCGGACTATGGCTACACCTTC

V gene: TRBV7-3
J gene: TRBJ2-1
D gene: NA
clone size: NA
CDR3 protein: CASSLNPGSEQFF
CDR3 DNA: TGTGCCAGCAGCTTAAATCCTGGCAGTGAGCAGTTCTTC

V gene: TRBV7-8
J gene: TRBJ2-3
D gene: TRBD1
clone size: NA
CDR3 protein: CASSLAGGWGTDTDTQYF
CDR3 DNA: TGTGCCAGCAGCTTAGCTGGTGGATGGGGGACAGACACAGATACGCAGTATTTT

V gene: TRBV21-1
J gene: TRBJ1-2
D gene: NA
clone size: NA
CDR3 protein: CASRGGAGQCYGYTF
CDR3 DNA: TGTGCCAGCAGGGGCGGGGCGGGACAGTGCTATGGCTACACCTTC

V gene: TRBV2
J gene: TRBJ2-3
D gene: NA
clone size: NA
CDR3 protein: CASRNGITYTDTQYF
CDR3 DNA: TGTGCCAGCAGAAATGGTATAACTTACACAGATACGCAGTATTTT

V gene: TRBV9
J gene: TRBJ2-7
D gene: NA
clone size: once
CDR3 protein: CASSVFESGYEQYF
CDR3 DNA: TGTGCCAGCAGCGTATTCGAGTCCGGCTACGAGCAGTACTTC

V gene: TRBV4-1
J gene: TRBJ2-7
D gene: TRBD2
clone size: NA
CDR3 protein: CASSQSSGIGSYEQYF
CDR3 DNA: TGCGCCAGCAGCCAGAGTAGCGGGATCGGGTCCTACGAGCAGTACTTC

V gene: TRBV24-1
J gene: TRBJ2-7
D gene: NA
clone size: once
CDR3 protein: CATSDPASGGAIYEQYF
CDR3 DNA: TGTGCCACCAGTGATCCAGCCTCCGGCGGAGCAATTTACGAGCAGTACTTC

V gene: TRBV9
J gene: TRBJ2-1
D gene: NA
clone size: NA
CDR3 protein: CASSALGSSYNEQFF
CDR3 DNA: TGTGCCAGCAGCGCCCTAGGGAGCTCCTACAATGAGCAGTTCTTC

V gene: TRBV28
J gene: TRBJ2-7
D gene: TRBD1
clone size: NA
CDR3 protein: CASSFGTAYEQYF
CDR3 DNA: TGTGCCAGCAGTTTTGGGACAGCCTACGAGCAGTACTTC

V gene: TRBV11-2
J gene: TRBJ2-1
D gene: TRBD1
clone size: few
CDR3 protein: CASSQGQEPYNEQFF
CDR3 DNA: TGTGCCAGCAGCCAGGGACAGGAGCCTTACAATGAGCAGTTCTTC

V gene: TRBV28
J gene: TRBJ1-5
D gene: TRBD1
clone size: NA
CDR3 protein: CASKDRVGNQPQHF
CDR3 DNA: TGTGCCAGCAAGGACAGGGTAGGCAATCAGCCCCAGCATTTT

V gene: TRBV30
J gene: TRBJ2-2
D gene: NA
clone size: NA
CDR3 protein: CAWSAPVGELFF
CDR3 DNA: TGTGCCTGGAGTGCCCCCGTAGGGGAGCTGTTTTTT

V gene: TRBV19
J gene: TRBJ1-1
D gene: NA
clone size: NA
CDR3 protein: CASSGQPKGAEAFF
CDR3 DNA: TGTGCCAGTAGTGGACAGCCCAAGGGAGCTGAAGCTTTCTTT

V gene: TRBV19
J gene: TRBJ2-7
D gene: TRBD1
clone size: few
CDR3 protein: CASRAEGAGNEQYF
CDR3 DNA: TGTGCCAGTAGAGCTGAGGGGGCAGGCAACGAGCAGTACTTC

V gene: TRBV5-6
J gene: TRBJ2-7
D gene: TRBD1
clone size: NA
CDR3 protein: CASSLAGGNYEQYF
CDR3 DNA: TGTGCCAGCAGCTTGGCAGGGGGCAACTACGAGCAGTACTTC

V gene: TRBV13
J gene: TRBJ2-3
D gene: TRBD2
clone size: once
CDR3 protein: CASSKSPASGRTDTQYF
CDR3 DNA: TGTGCCAGCAGCAAAAGTCCGGCTAGCGGGCGTACAGATACGCAGTATTTT

V gene: TRBV5-4
J gene: TRBJ2-7
D gene: TRBD2
clone size: once
CDR3 protein: CASSPRLAGGDEQYF
CDR3 DNA: TGTGCCAGCAGCCCCCGACTAGCGGGAGGGGACGAGCAGTACTTC

V gene: TRBV19
J gene: TRBJ2-7
D gene: NA
clone size: NA
CDR3 protein: CASSLGGRAYEQYF
CDR3 DNA: TGTGCCAGTAGTTTGGGCGGGCGAGCCTACGAGCAGTACTTC

V gene: TRBV27
J gene: TRBJ2-3
D gene: TRBD2
clone size: few
CDR3 protein: CASSLFIAGVDTQYF
CDR3 DNA: TGTGCCAGCAGTTTATTTATAGCGGGAGTGGATACGCAGTATTTT